This is a list of T cell receptor beta chains from one sample in a study of control samples from healthy donors and cancer patients. Profiling relied on immunoSEQ multiplex PCR, and the TCRdb table lists in-frame clones only, not all of them. Of around 150,000 clones detected, approximately 94% appear once; the ten largest clones hold 14%. The specimen sequenced was PBMCs. The source of these receptors is a man between 60 and 75 years old with colorectal cancer. Both conserved end residues are part of each CDR3. The D gene is left open where the match is weak. A clone size is listed for some rows: how often the clone was seen (once, few, many), or a class if it is expanded.

TRBJ2-1 TRBV6-5 - once TGTGCCAGCATCCAAGAGTGGGACTTCGGCCGGGAGCAGTTCTTC CASIQEWDFGREQFF
TRBJ1-6 TRBV7-8 - - TGTGCCAGCAGCTTAGACAGGAGGACTTCACCCCTCCACTTT CASSLDRRTSPLHF
TRBJ1-2 TRBV27 TRBD1 - TGTGCCAGCAGTTTATCGATAGGGGACAGGAACTATGGCTACACCTTC CASSLSIGDRNYGYTF
TRBJ2-1 TRBV5-5 - - TGTGCCAGCAGCTCCCCACGCTCCTACAATGAGCAGTTCTTC CASSSPRSYNEQFF
TRBJ2-2 TRBV5-5 - - TGTGCCAGCAACGCAGGAGCTGGCACCGGGGAGCTGTTTTTT CASNAGAGTGELFF
TRBJ1-1 TRBV18 - - TGTGCCAGCTCACCAACGGGCGCGGGCAGGGCCACTGAAGCTTTCTTT CASSPTGAGRATEAFF
TRBJ2-2 TRBV7-6 - once TGTGCCAGCAGCTTCGGGACTGAGGAGGCCGGGGAGCTGTTTTTT CASSFGTEEAGELFF
TRBJ2-2 TRBV2 - - TGTGCCAGCAGCGCCGTCGGACCCCCCGGGGAGCTGTTTTTT CASSAVGPPGELFF
TRBJ1-1 TRBV5-6 - - TGTGCCAGCAGCTTGAGAGGGCCTAACACTGAAGCTTTCTTT CASSLRGPNTEAFF
TRBJ2-1 TRBV27 - - TGTGCCAGCAGTCGGGACTCCTACAATGAGCAGTTCTTC CASSRDSYNEQFF
TRBJ1-3 TRBV30 - - TGTGCCTGGAGAGGACAGACCACCTCTGGAAACACCATATATTTT CAWRGQTTSGNTIYF
TRBJ2-5 TRBV29-1 TRBD2 - TGCAGCGTTTCCTCCGGGGGGGCTGGGGAGACCCAGTACTTC CSVSSGGAGETQYF
TRBJ2-7 TRBV4-3 - - TGCGCCAGCAGCCTAAAGGGGACGGGGCCCTACGAGCAGTACTTC CASSLKGTGPYEQYF
TRBJ1-2 TRBV29-1 TRBD1 - TGCAGCGGCGGGTCAGGGGGTCCCTATGGCTACACCTTC CSGGSGGPYGYTF
TRBJ1-6 TRBV19 TRBD1 - TGTGCCAGTAGTACGACCGGGACAGGGGTATGGCCACCCCTCCACTTT CASSTTGTGVWPPLHF
TRBJ2-2 TRBV10-1 TRBD1 - TGCGCCAGCAGACACGGGACAGAGAACACCGGGGAGCTGTTTTTT CASRHGTENTGELFF
TRBJ2-5 TRBV7-2 - few TGTGCCAGCAGCTTAGGCCCCGAACAGCCAAAAAGGTCCCAGTACTTC CASSLGPEQPKRSQYF
TRBJ2-7 TRBV28 - - TGTGCCAGCAGTGAGGGACACCTTCCCTACGAGCAGTACTTC CASSEGHLPYEQYF
TRBJ1-4 TRBV5-1 TRBD1 - TGCGCCAGCAGCCCGGGACAGGGAGGGGAAAAACTGTTTTTT CASSPGQGGEKLFF
TRBJ2-7 TRBV2 TRBD1 - TGTGCCAGCAGTGAACTCGGGACAGGGTCTTCCTACGAGCAGTACTTC CASSELGTGSSYEQYF
TRBJ1-5 TRBV6-6 - - TGTGCCAGCAGTTACGGGGCGCCCTCTTTCAATCAGCCCCAGCATTTT CASSYGAPSFNQPQHF
TRBJ2-7 TRBV4-1 TRBD1 - TGCGCCAGCAGCCAAGCGACAGGGTTATACGAGCAGTACTTC CASSQATGLYEQYF
TRBJ2-5 TRBV19 - few TGTGCCAGTAGTATAGCCCAGGGGGGAATACAAGAGACCCAGTACTTC CASSIAQGGIQETQYF
TRBJ2-3 TRBV7-9 - - TGTGCCAGCAGCTTGGTTGGCGGGGGCAATCCTGGCACAGATACGCAGTATTTT CASSLVGGGNPGTDTQYF
TRBJ2-7 TRBV10-3 - - TGTGCCATCAGTGAGGGGGCACTGGAATACGAGCAGTACTTC CAISEGALEYEQYF
TRBJ2-3 TRBV7-6 - - TGTGCCAGCAGCTTATCGCTCGGGGGTTTCACAGATACGCAGTATTTT CASSLSLGGFTDTQYF
TRBJ2-5 TRBV5-4 TRBD2 - TGTGCCAGCAGCTTACGGACTAGCGGGGTTGAGACCCAGTACTTC CASSLRTSGVETQYF
TRBJ2-3 TRBV24-1 - - TGTGCCACCAGTCCCGCCGCGGGACAGAATACAGATACGCAGTATTTT CATSPAAGQNTDTQYF
TRBJ1-1 TRBV4-1 - once TGCGCCAGCAGCCAAGATACGATGGAGAACACTGAAGCTTTCTTT CASSQDTMENTEAFF
TRBJ1-5 TRBV27 - - TGTGCCAGCAGTTTAGAAGGGCGCGGTCAGCCCCAGCATTTT CASSLEGRGQPQHF
TRBJ2-7 TRBV19 - - TGTGCCAGTTGTGAGGTAGCTTCCTCCTCCTACGAGCAGTACTTC CASCEVASSSYEQYF
TRBJ2-7 TRBV10-1 TRBD2 - TGCGCCAGCAGTCCTAGCGGGGGGCGGCGGCACGAGCAGTACTTC CASSPSGGRRHEQYF
TRBJ2-7 TRBV2 - - TGTGCCAGCAGTGTTGCTGCGTACGAGCAGTACTTC CASSVAAYEQYF
TRBJ1-2 TRBV18 TRBD1 once TGTGCCAGCTCACCAGAAGGGGGCGTCTATGGCTACACCTTC CASSPEGGVYGYTF
TRBJ2-3 TRBV2 - - TGTGCCAGCGGGAGGGACAGGAGCACAGATACGCAGTATTTT CASGRDRSTDTQYF
TRBJ2-2 TRBV5-4 TRBD2 - TGTGCCAGCAGCTTGCTAGCGGGGGGGAACACCGGGGAGCTGTTTTTT CASSLLAGGNTGELFF
TRBJ1-2 TRBV4-2 TRBD1 once TGTGCCAGCAGCGCGGGACAGGGGGTTCTGTTTTATGGCTACACCTTC CASSAGQGVLFYGYTF
TRBJ2-7 TRBV20-1 TRBD2 - TGCAGTGCTAGTTTAGCGGGTCAGGGCTCCTACGAGCAGTACTTC CSASLAGQGSYEQYF
TRBJ2-3 TRBV10-3 TRBD2 - TGTGCCATCAGTGAGACGACTAGCGGGGGATCGGGGACAGATACGCAGTATTTT CAISETTSGGSGTDTQYF
TRBJ1-2 TRBV6-4 - - TGTGCCAGCAGTGAAAAAATGTGGGGGCGCTTCAGTAACTATGGCTACACCTTC CASSEKMWGRFSNYGYTF